This T cell receptor (beta chain) was sequenced during a study of radiotherapy plus CTLA-4 blockade in lung cancer. Across the whole study: Among patients, approximately 19% showed objective responses, and approximately 30% had disease control. Study-wide findings and caveats: According to reports, early shifts in blood T cell clones, alongside interferon-beta, forecast response most accurately. Expansion in blood of tumor-derived TCR clones was seen after radiotherapy plus ipilimumab.

In regard to this clone: No antigen is known for it.

Germline V gene data show CDR1 as SEHNR and CDR2 as FQNEAQ (reference sequence). The ends lost 5 bases at V and 2 bases at J; junction bases unmatched: 12. The CDR3 extends over 17 amino acids. Focal radiation plus CTLA-4 blockade with ipilimumab was given to patients with chemo-refractory metastatic non-small-cell lung cancer. Produced via immunoSEQ multiplex PCR; TCRdb's table is partial and in-frame only. The sample lists about 80,000 clones, 78% occurring once. The specimen was peripheral blood, collected from a patient treated with radiotherapy plus ipilimumab. The V gene is TRBV7-9, the J gene TRBJ1-1, with 9 bases lining up with TRBD1. This clonotype was sampled from a human donor with non-small cell lung cancer whose response to radiotherapy plus ipilimumab could not be evaluated. Some clones in this sample may be carry-over from other donors' samples. In DNA form, the CDR3 reads TGTGCCAGCAGCCCACGGACAGGGGTAGGGGCAAACACTGAAGCTTTCTTT. Amino acid sequence: CASSPRTGVGANTEAFF. The full variable domain, rest sourced from reference TRBV7-9 and TRBJ1-1, is DTGVSQNPRHKITKRGQNVTFRCDPISEHNRLYWYRQTLGQGPEFLTYFQNEAQLEKSRLLSDRFSAERPKGSFSTLEIQRTEQGDSAMYLCASSPRTGVGANTEAFFGQGTRLTVV.